These T cell receptor beta chains were read from a single sample in a study of T-cell reconstitution after alpha-beta-depleted transplantation in children. TCRdb passed the PCR reads through MiXCR, listing each CDR3 protein once. The sample has about 610,000 distinct CDR3 sequences; about 10% are singletons. The sample was PBMCs from the stem cell graft donor, taken from the stem cell graft. The receptors originated from a human donor who donated a stem cell graft to a child with acute myeloid leukemia. The CDR3 runs from the conserved cysteine through the conserved F or W. Clone size is shown for a subset of rows, as once, few, many or a class of expanded clone.

v_gene	abundance	len	CDR3aa
TRBV29-1	few	15	CSVPINRGHQETQYF
TRBV7-9	few	14	CASSNTDRGNEQFF
TRBV28	.	12	CASRIQGQPQHF
TRBV7-8	.	12	CASSLAGIEQFF
TRBV3-1	few	14	CASSHRLAGLEQYF
TRBV20-1	.	16	CSAREPSGFSYNEQFF
TRBV29-1	.	15	CSYRLGATNTGELFF
TRBV7-2	.	17	CASTQRASGRASGELFF
TRBV6-2/TRBV6-3	.	18	CASSLSGFGTGPQETQYF
TRBV20-1	many	15	CSARDMGRDVTSQYF
TRBV28	.	14	CASSRSNAGHEQYF
TRBV7-9	few	16	CASSRRQGPYNYGYTF
TRBV7-2	.	15	CASSLVSGQFSEAFF
TRBV12-3/TRBV12-4	.	17	CASSLGSGSSSGNEQFF
TRBV9	many	16	CASSVARQTSYNEQFF
TRBV28	.	14	CASFSGTINNEQFF
TRBV4-3	.	13	CASSQVRAGTQHF
TRBV5-1	.	9	CASSLARMF
TRBV3-1	many	17	CASSQDSPGVSTDTQYF
TRBV7-2	few	16	CASSLAGGFSGNTIYF
TRBV3-1	many	16	CASSQSTSGGGETQYF
TRBV5-1	few	14	CASSLGTLTDTQYF
TRBV7-9	.	15	CASSSNSAAGETQYF
TRBV4-3	many	15	CASSPRLAGGDEQYF
TRBV2	few	14	CASGEGPSTDTQYF
TRBV12-3/TRBV12-4	few	16	CASSLGSRDRGSSYTF
TRBV3-1	.	14	CAIASGGKVSEQFF
TRBV18	few	17	CASSPQGQQKSYNEQFF
TRBV4-2	many	16	CASSDVAWDGSYEQYF
TRBV5-1	.	13	CASSLGEQETQYF
TRBV29-1	.	12	CSVAGTSYEQFF
TRBV4-3	.	16	CASSQDPSTSGNEQFF
TRBV20-1	few	15	CSARDWRDGNQPQHF
TRBV19	few	14	CASSPTTSGYEQYF
TRBV12-3/TRBV12-4	.	15	CASGRWRGTNEKLFF
TRBV10-3	many	15	CAISEIRDYQETQYF
TRBV6-2/TRBV6-3	few	12	CASSNLVNEQYF
TRBV25-1	few	13	CASSVRVGNEQFF
TRBV29-1	many	13	CSVGQGRADTQYF
TRBV20-1	many	14	CSAARTSSGNEQYF
TRBV27	many	15	CASSLGRHSSYEQYF
TRBV20-1	many	16	CSAREPYRDKIRGYTF
TRBV11-3	.	13	CASRNRGMNIQYF
TRBV29-1	few	15	CSPCSGEGAYNEQFF
TRBV20-1	many	11	CSDAGGAKAFF
TRBV5-1	.	15	CASSATSALKNEQFF
TRBV28	few	18	CASRQSPSRLTSTDTQYF
TRBV5-6	many	17	CASSNYRGPLRNQPQHF
TRBV6-2/TRBV6-3	.	14	CASNPVGGHQPQHF
TRBV20-1	.	13	CSARVPGGQPQHF
TRBV5-1	.	14	CASSLYTVGETQYF
TRBV9	few	16	CASSVRWGAGYNEQFF
TRBV5-1	many	16	CASSSTGTDLLHTIYF
TRBV19	.	15	CASSISGDSNQPQHF